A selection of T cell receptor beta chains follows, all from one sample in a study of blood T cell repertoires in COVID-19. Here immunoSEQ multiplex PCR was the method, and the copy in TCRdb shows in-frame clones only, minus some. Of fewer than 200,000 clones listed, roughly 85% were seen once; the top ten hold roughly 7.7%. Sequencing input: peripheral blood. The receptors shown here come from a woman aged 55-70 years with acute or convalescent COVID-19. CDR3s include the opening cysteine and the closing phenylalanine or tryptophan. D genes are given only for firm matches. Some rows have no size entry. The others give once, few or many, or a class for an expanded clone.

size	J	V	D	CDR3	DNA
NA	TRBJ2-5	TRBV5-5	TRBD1	CASGRGLFETQYF	TGTGCCAGCGGAAGGGGGCTTTTTGAGACCCAGTACTTC
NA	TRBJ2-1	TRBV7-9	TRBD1	CASSLGTGWNNEQFF	TGTGCCAGCAGCCTGGGGACAGGGTGGAACAATGAGCAGTTCTTC
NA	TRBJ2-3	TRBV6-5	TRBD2	CASRVRGLAGDTQYF	TGTGCCAGCAGGGTGCGGGGACTAGCAGGAGATACGCAGTATTTT
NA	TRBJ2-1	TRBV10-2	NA	CASGFAGNEQFF	TGCGCCAGCGGATTTGCGGGCAATGAGCAGTTCTTC
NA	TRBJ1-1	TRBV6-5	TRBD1	CASSGQGGWNTEAFF	TGTGCCAGCAGCGGACAGGGGGGGTGGAACACTGAAGCTTTCTTT
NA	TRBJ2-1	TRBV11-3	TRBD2	CASSLDLLAGGPGEQFF	TGTGCCAGCAGCTTAGACCTCCTAGCGGGAGGGCCCGGTGAGCAGTTCTTC
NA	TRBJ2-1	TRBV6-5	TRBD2	CASRIAGGPYNEQFF	TGTGCCAGCAGGATAGCGGGAGGGCCCTACAATGAGCAGTTCTTC
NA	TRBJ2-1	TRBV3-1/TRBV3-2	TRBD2	CASSRLGTSGGEFF	TGTGCCAGCAGCCGACTTGGGACTAGCGGGGGGGAGTTCTTC
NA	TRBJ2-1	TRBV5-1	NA	CASSLGSHDSEQFF	TGCGCCAGCAGCTTGGGGTCCCATGATAGTGAGCAGTTCTTC
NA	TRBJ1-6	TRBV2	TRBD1	CASRATGNSPLHF	TGTGCCAGCAGGGCGACAGGGAACTCACCCCTCCACTTT
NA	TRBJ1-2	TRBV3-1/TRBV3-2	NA	CASSRTDSHYGYTF	TGTGCCAGCAGCCGGACAGACTCACACTATGGCTACACCTTC
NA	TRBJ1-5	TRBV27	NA	CASSFIGGIQPQHF	TGTGCCAGCAGTTTTATTGGGGGGATTCAGCCCCAGCATTTT
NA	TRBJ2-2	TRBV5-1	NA	CASSLGAGELFF	TGCGCCAGCAGCTTGGGAGCCGGGGAGCTGTTTTTT
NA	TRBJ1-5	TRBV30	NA	CAWSGGDNQPQHF	TGTGCCTGGAGCGGGGGGGATAATCAGCCCCAGCATTTT
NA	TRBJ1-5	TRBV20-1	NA	CSASVGVGGAGQPQHF	TGCAGTGCTAGTGTTGGTGTTGGGGGCGCGGGTCAGCCCCAGCATTTT
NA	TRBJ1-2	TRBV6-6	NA	CASSYDLGQRYGYTF	TGTGCCAGCAGTTACGATCTAGGACAGCGCTATGGCTACACCTTC
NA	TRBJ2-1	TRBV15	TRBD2	CATSIGLAGYNEQFF	TGTGCCACCAGCATCGGACTAGCGGGATACAATGAGCAGTTCTTC
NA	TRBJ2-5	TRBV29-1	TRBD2	CSVVAGSQYF	TGCAGCGTCGTAGCGGGTTCGCAGTACTTC
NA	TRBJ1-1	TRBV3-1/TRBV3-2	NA	CASSQYTGNTEAFF	TGTGCCAGCAGCCAGTATACAGGGAACACTGAAGCTTTCTTT
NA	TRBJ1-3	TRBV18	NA	CASSPSRVSGNTIYF	TGTGCCAGCTCACCCTCCAGGGTCTCTGGAAACACCATATATTTT
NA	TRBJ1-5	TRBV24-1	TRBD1	CATREIPGQRYSNQPQHF	TGTGCCACCAGGGAAATACCGGGACAGAGGTATAGCAATCAGCCCCAGCATTTT
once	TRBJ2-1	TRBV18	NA	CASSPLIAGDNEQFF	TGTGCCAGCTCACCCCTAATCGCGGGTGACAATGAGCAGTTCTTC
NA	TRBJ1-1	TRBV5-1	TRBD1	CASSSNTGGNTEAFF	TGCGCCAGCAGCTCAAACACAGGGGGGAACACTGAAGCTTTCTTT
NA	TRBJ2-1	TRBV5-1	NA	CASRASGGLYNEQFF	TGCGCCAGCAGGGCCTCTGGCGGACTATACAATGAGCAGTTCTTC
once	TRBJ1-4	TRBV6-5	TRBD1	CASRPGTGGDEKLFF	TGTGCCAGCAGGCCCGGGACAGGGGGCGATGAAAAACTGTTTTTT
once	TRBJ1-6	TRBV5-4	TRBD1	CASSLGQGVISPLHF	TGTGCCAGCAGCTTGGGACAGGGAGTAATCTCACCCCTCCACTTT
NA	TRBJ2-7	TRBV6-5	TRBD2	CASSYSASGPLEQYF	TGTGCCAGCAGTTACTCCGCTAGCGGCCCCCTTGAGCAGTACTTC
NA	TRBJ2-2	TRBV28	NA	CASTLRPTGLLNTGELFF	TGTGCCAGCACCCTAAGGCCTACAGGGTTACTGAACACCGGGGAGCTGTTTTTT
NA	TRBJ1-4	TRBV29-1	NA	CRVGAGPGGEKLFF	TGCCGCGTGGGGGCGGGGCCGGGGGGTGAAAAACTGTTTTTT
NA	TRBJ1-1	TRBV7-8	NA	CASSPDTEAFF	TGTGCCAGCAGCCCCGACACTGAAGCTTTCTTT
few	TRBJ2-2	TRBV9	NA	CASSERAGRGTGELFF	TGTGCCAGCAGCGAAAGGGCGGGCCGTGGGACCGGGGAGCTGTTTTTT
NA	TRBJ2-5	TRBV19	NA	CATSMVFPEETQYF	TGTGCCACCTCCATGGTCTTCCCGGAAGAGACCCAGTACTTC
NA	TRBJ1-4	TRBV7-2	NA	CASSFGSGGEKLFF	TGTGCCAGCAGCTTTGGGAGTGGAGGTGAAAAACTGTTTTTT
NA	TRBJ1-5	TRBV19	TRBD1	CASDEQGANQPQHF	TGTGCCAGTGATGAACAGGGGGCAAATCAGCCCCAGCATTTT
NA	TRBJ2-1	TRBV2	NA	CASSEEGTQQNEQFF	TGTGCCAGCAGTGAAGAGGGGACTCAACAGAATGAGCAGTTCTTC
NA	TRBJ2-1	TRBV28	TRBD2	CASSGLVGRAQFF	TGTGCCAGCAGTGGGTTGGTCGGGAGGGCCCAGTTCTTC
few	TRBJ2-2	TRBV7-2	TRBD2	CASTLSGDTGELFF	TGTGCCAGCACCCTTAGCGGGGACACCGGGGAGCTGTTTTTT
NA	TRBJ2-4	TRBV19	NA	CASSMMSKENIQYF	TGTGCCAGTAGTATGATGAGCAAAGAAAACATTCAGTACTTC
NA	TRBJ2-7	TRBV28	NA	CASSSQGKEQYF	TGTGCCAGCAGTTCACAGGGCAAAGAGCAGTACTTC
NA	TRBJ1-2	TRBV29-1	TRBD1	CSAYRGSNGYTF	TGCAGCGCCTACAGGGGGAGTAATGGCTACACCTTC
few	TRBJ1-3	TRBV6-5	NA	CASSQGGRNGNTIYF	TGTGCCAGCAGTCAGGGAGGAAGAAATGGAAACACCATATATTTT
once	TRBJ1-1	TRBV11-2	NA	CASSPRRVSEAFF	TGTGCCAGCAGCCCCCGACGGGTATCTGAAGCTTTCTTT
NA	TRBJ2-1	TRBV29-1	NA	CSASLDFYNEQFF	TGCAGCGCAAGCTTGGACTTTTACAATGAGCAGTTCTTC